Presented here are 29 T cell receptor beta chains from one specimen sequenced in a study of cytomegalovirus exposure and HLA in healthy donors. This table comes from immunoSEQ multiplex PCR, and its TCRdb copy is limited to in-frame clones, with some not included. The table records approximately 160,000 clones, less than 90% of them present only once. The sequenced material came from PBMCs. The receptors come from a young woman in good health and CMV-seropositive.

V usage is TRBV21-1 and J usage is TRBJ2-1; the table names TRBD2, a call not compared with the DNA. TRBV21-1 corresponds to a pseudogene. CDR3 length: 19 amino acids. This chain's CDR3 is CASSNESGLTTYCNDEQFF. DNA of the CDR3: TGTGCCAGCAGCAACGAGAGCGGGTTGACAACCTATTGTAACGATGAGCAGTTCTTC.

The chain recombines TRBV28 with TRBJ1-1; 7 nucleotides match TRBD1. The CDR3 has 15 amino acids. J gave up 1 base and V 7 bases, and 9 bases lay outside the gene matches. The germline V gene has CDR1 MDHEN and CDR2 SYDVKM. The CDR3 DNA follows: TGTGCCAGCATTCCCCTCGGACAGGAGAACACTGAAGCTTTCTTT. It yields the protein CASIPLGQENTEAFF.

This chain links TRBV28 with TRBJ2-7; 7 bases match TRBD2. This CDR3 has 13 amino acids. The germline V gene encodes CDR1 MDHEN and CDR2 SYDVKM. V was clipped by 11 bases and J by 2 bases; unmatched bases: 9. CDR3 sequence reads: CALRASGAYEQYF. DNA for the CDR3: TGTGCCCTTCGGGCTAGCGGAGCCTACGAGCAGTACTTC.

The chain links TRBV5-6 to TRBJ2-3; 9 nucleotides line up with TRBD2. Unmatched junction bases numbered 6, after V lost 2 bases and J lost 14 bases. This CDR3 region has 12 residues. The germline V gene has CDR1 SGHDT and CDR2 YYEEEE. The DNA of the CDR3 is TGTGCCAGCAGCTTTGGGCTAGCGGGATTGTATTTT. Protein product: CASSFGLAGLYF.

The chain recombines TRBV19 with TRBJ2-5, with a possible D match to TRBD1 (5 bases). Germline values: CDR1 LNHDA, CDR2 SQIVND (reference sequence). Trimming pared 5 bases from V and 5 bases from J, leaving 12 bases between. The CDR3 contains 13 residues. For the CDR3, the DNA is TGTGCCAGTAGTCCAGGACATTCGGAGACCCAGTACTTC. This encodes CASSPGHSETQYF.

The CDR3 is CASSPILAGGTGELFF. In DNA, the CDR3 is TGTGCCAGCAGCCCTATACTAGCGGGAGGGACCGGGGAGCTGTTTTTT. J is TRBJ2-2 and V is TRBV5-6, with 13 bases that match TRBD2. CDR3 length: 16 residues. J was trimmed by 5 bases and V by 4 bases; bases with no gene match: 5. Germline-derived CDR1 and CDR2 are SGHDT and YYEEEE.

This clone has only a few counts. The V gene is TRBV6-1, the J gene TRBJ1-1; 9 nucleotides agree with TRBD1. The CDR3 totals 15 residues. Germline lookup yields CDR1 MNHNS and CDR2 SASEGT. V was pared by 4 bases and J by 4 bases, with 7 bases of the junction left unmatched. The CDR3 coding sequence is TGTGCCAGCAGTGCACCGGACAGGGGCCTCACTGAAGCTTTCTTT. Translating gives CASSAPDRGLTEAFF.

V is TRBV28 and J is TRBJ1-5, with D perhaps TRBD1 (6 bases). Trimming took 0 bases from V and 0 from J, leaving 12 bases between them. There are 17 residues in the CDR3. Per the germline V gene, CDR1 is MDHEN and CDR2 is SYDVKM. CDR3 sequence reads: CASSLWGTPYSNQPQHF. CDR3 nucleotide sequence: TGTGCCAGCAGTTTATGGGGGACACCATATAGCAATCAGCCCCAGCATTTT.

This clone was found once. The V call is TRBV29-1, the J call TRBJ2-2, with a weak D call TRBD2 (5 bases). This CDR3 spans 14 amino acids. Germline-derived CDR1 and CDR2 are SQVTM and ANQGSEA. Trimming stripped 5 bases from V and 6 bases from J, with 16 bases between. This CDR3 is CSVQCGLGAGELFF. CDR3 DNA: TGCAGCGTTCAATGTGGCCTCGGGGCCGGGGAGCTGTTTTTT.

V is TRBV2 and J is TRBJ1-4, with a tentative D call TRBD1 (5 bases). Germline V gene data show CDR1 as SNHLY and CDR2 as FYNNEI. This CDR3 is built from 14 residues. Trimming took off 9 bases at V and 3 bases at J, with 14 bases between the two ends. CDR3 bases: TGTGCCAGTACTTACAGGCTTTCTAATGAAAAACTGTTTTTT. The encoded protein is CASTYRLSNEKLFF.

J is TRBJ2-7 and V is TRBV5-1, with 11 bases that match TRBD2. Unmatched junction bases numbered 3, after V lost 3 bases and J lost 1 base. CDR1 and CDR2 from the germline V gene are SGHRS and YFSETQ. The CDR3 loop spans 15 amino acids. The CDR3 spells CASSSRLAGSYEQYF. In DNA, the CDR3 is TGCGCCAGCAGCTCTCGACTAGCGGGGTCCTACGAGCAGTACTTC.

The V and J genes are TRBV29-1 and TRBJ2-3; D gene ambiguous. The CDR3 has 11 residues. Germline values: CDR1 SQVTM, CDR2 ANQGSEA. The ends were cut back, 6 bases at V and 2 bases at J, with 6 bases in the middle. CDR3 region: CSVAPTDTQYF. Written as DNA, the CDR3 is TGCAGCGTGGCCCCCACAGATACGCAGTATTTT.

The table lists this clone with a count of one. The rearrangement joins TRBV15 to TRBJ1-3, with D hard to call. CDR1 LNHNV and CDR2 YYDKDF come from the germline V gene (reference sequence). Trimming left V 5 bases short and J 0 bases short, with 11 bases between. The CDR3 loop spans 15 amino acids. This CDR3 reads CATSEQVFSGNTIYF. The DNA of the CDR3 is TGTGCCACCAGCGAGCAGGTTTTCTCTGGAAACACCATATATTTT.

This rearrangement joins TRBV30 to TRBJ2-7; 8 nucleotides match TRBD1. Germline CDR1 is GTSNPN and CDR2 is SVGIG (reference sequence). V shed 1 base, J shed 6 bases, and the junction held 5 bases outside the gene matches. This CDR3 has 13 amino acids. In nucleotides, the CDR3 is TGTGCCTGGAGTGCTGGACAGGGCGGCGAGCAGTACTTC. Its protein is CAWSAGQGGEQYF.

The J gene is TRBJ1-1, the V gene TRBV5-4, with TRBD1 as a possible D gene (6 bases). Germline values: CDR1 SGHNT, CDR2 YYREEE (reference sequence). The CDR3 has 14 amino acids. Between the trimmed V and J ends, which lost 4 bases and 0 bases, there was a span of 10 bases. CDR3 region: CASSVQGMNTEAFF. For the CDR3, the DNA is TGTGCCAGCAGCGTACAGGGAATGAACACTGAAGCTTTCTTT.

The CDR3 DNA is TGTGCCAGCAGCTTAGGACAAAACTACGAGCAGTACTTC. This sequence encodes CASSLGQNYEQYF. The V call is TRBV7-9, the J call TRBJ2-7; unclear D gene. Trimming took 1 base from V and 3 from J, leaving 7 bases between them. The CDR3 runs 13 residues. Per the germline V gene, CDR1 is SEHNR and CDR2 is FQNEAQ (reference sequence).

V usage is TRBV9 and J usage is TRBJ2-2; maybe TRBD2 (6 bases). Germline V gene data show CDR1 as SGDLS and CDR2 as YYNGEE. The V and J ends lost 0 bases and 2 bases respectively, with 14 bases between them. The CDR3 length is 17 residues. Written as DNA, the CDR3 is TGTGCCAGCAGCGTAGATGATGGCGGGGTAAACACCGGGGAGCTGTTTTTT. Translated, it gives CASSVDDGGVNTGELFF.

The V and J genes are TRBV25-1 and TRBJ2-1; 9 bases are a match to TRBD2. The CDR3 consists of 16 residues. CDR1 is MGHDK, CDR2 SYGVNS, per germline. Germline trimming cut 3 bases from V and 5 bases from J; bases unmatched to any gene: 8. As DNA, the CDR3 is TGTGCCAGCAGTGAGGGGCGGGCTAGCGGGAACAATGAGCAGTTCTTC. Protein: CASSEGRASGNNEQFF.

This sequence joins TRBV12-5 and TRBJ2-3, with 11 nucleotides matching TRBD2. Germline CDR1 LGHNT, CDR2 FRNRAP. CDR3 length: 15 residues. After removal of 6 bases from V and 5 bases from J, the junction contained 7 bases not matched to a gene. The CDR3 DNA is TGTGCTAGTGGGCTTCTTAGCGGGGGGGGAGATACGCAGTATTTT. As protein: CASGLLSGGGDTQYF. Using reference TRBV12-5 and TRBJ2-3 for the parts outside the CDR3, the full variable domain is DARVTQTPRHKVTEMGQEVTMRCQPILGHNTVFWYRQTMMQGLELLAYFRNRAPLDDSGMPKDRFSAEMPDATLATLKIQPSEPRDSAVYFCASGLLSGGGDTQYFGPGTRLTVL.

The CDR3 region is CASSLSKLEAFF. In DNA, the CDR3 is TGTGCCAGCAGTCTTAGTAAACTTGAAGCTTTCTTT. The chain is built from TRBV28 and TRBJ1-1; D unclear. CDR1 is MDHEN, CDR2 SYDVKM, per germline. Trimming took 5 bases from V and 7 from J, leaving 11 bases between them. CDR3 length: 12 amino acids.

V gene TRBV6-1 combines with J gene TRBJ2-1, with D possibly being TRBD1 (6 bases). The CDR3 extends over 18 amino acids. Germline V gene sequence: CDR1 MNHNS, CDR2 SASEGT. Trimming cost V 1 base and J 8 bases, with 24 bases left between them. CDR3 region: CASSEVSVSWDKGDEQFF. The CDR3 DNA is TGTGCCAGCAGTGAAGTCAGTGTGTCGTGGGACAAAGGCGATGAGCAGTTCTTC.

The V call is TRBV5-1, the J call TRBJ1-4, with 10 bases identical to TRBD1. V lost 4 bases, J lost 4 bases, and 10 bases stayed unmatched. CDR1 and CDR2 from the germline V gene are SGHRS and YFSETQ. The CDR3 is made up of 17 amino acids. CDR3 DNA: TGCGCCAGCAGCCAATCCTGGACAGGGGGACTTAATGAAAAACTGTTTTTT. Its translation: CASSQSWTGGLNEKLFF.

The rearrangement joins TRBV6-4 to TRBJ2-5, with 11 bases lining up with TRBD2. This CDR3 contains 16 residues. Looked up from germline, CDR1 is MRHNA and CDR2 is SNTAGT. Losses at the gene ends were 3 bases for V and 4 bases for J; bases not matched to a gene: 7. This CDR3 is CASSEVAGGGRETQYF. CDR3 nucleotides: TGTGCCAGCAGTGAGGTAGCGGGAGGGGGAAGAGAGACCCAGTACTTC.

The V call is TRBV25-1, the J call TRBJ2-5; 8 positions agree with TRBD2. V shed 3 bases and J 4 bases; nucleotides not matched to a gene: 7. The CDR3 is made up of 15 amino acids. Per germline, CDR1 MGHDK and CDR2 SYGVNS. CDR3: CASSEPRGAGETQYF. The CDR3 DNA reads TGTGCCAGCAGTGAGCCGCGGGGGGCAGGAGAGACCCAGTACTTC.

The chain combines TRBV18 with TRBJ2-2, with unresolved D. Germline V CDR1 and CDR2: KGHSH, LQKENI. The CDR3 is made up of 14 amino acids. V lost 3 bases and J 1 base, leaving 6 bases between the germline ends. CDR3 bases: TGTGCCAGCTCACCTGCAGAGAACACCGGGGAGCTGTTTTTT. The encoded protein is CASSPAENTGELFF.

The chain combines TRBV11-2 with TRBJ2-3; 12 nucleotides line up with TRBD2. This CDR3 region has 14 residues. Germline CDR1 and CDR2: SGHAT and FQNNGV. The V gene end was trimmed by 3 bases and the J gene end by 5 bases; junction bases not matched to a gene: 0. CDR3 sequence: CASSLGLAGDTQYF. CDR3 DNA sequence: TGTGCCAGCAGCTTGGGACTAGCGGGAGATACGCAGTATTTT.

This clone showed up just a few times. The DNA for the CDR3 is TGTGCCAGCAGCCCCGGGACAGGGTTTCAGCCCCAGCATTTT. Protein: CASSPGTGFQPQHF. J is TRBJ1-5 and V is TRBV9; 9 bases are shared with TRBD1. V trimming: 4 bases; J trimming: 6 bases; junction bases outside the gene matches: 5. The CDR3 is made up of 14 amino acids. Germline lookup yields CDR1 SGDLS and CDR2 YYNGEE.

The chain is built from TRBV30 and TRBJ2-1, with 7 bases matching TRBD2. The germline V gene encodes CDR1 GTSNPN and CDR2 SVGIG (reference sequence). CDR3 length: 14 amino acids. With 4 bases clipped from V and 1 base from J, the junction kept 4 bases outside the gene matches. CDR3: CAWMGGRSYNEQFF. The DNA for the CDR3 is TGTGCCTGGATGGGGGGGAGGTCCTACAATGAGCAGTTCTTC.

The chain couples TRBV6-6 to TRBJ2-5; 9 bases map to TRBD1. The V gene's germline CDR1 is MNHNY and CDR2 SVGAGI (reference sequence). V gave up 2 bases and J gave up 7 bases; unmatched junction bases: 8. This CDR3 contains 15 residues. Here the CDR3 reads CASSYPGTGSTTQYF. The CDR3 DNA reads TGTGCCAGCAGTTACCCAGGGACAGGGAGTACGACCCAGTACTTC.